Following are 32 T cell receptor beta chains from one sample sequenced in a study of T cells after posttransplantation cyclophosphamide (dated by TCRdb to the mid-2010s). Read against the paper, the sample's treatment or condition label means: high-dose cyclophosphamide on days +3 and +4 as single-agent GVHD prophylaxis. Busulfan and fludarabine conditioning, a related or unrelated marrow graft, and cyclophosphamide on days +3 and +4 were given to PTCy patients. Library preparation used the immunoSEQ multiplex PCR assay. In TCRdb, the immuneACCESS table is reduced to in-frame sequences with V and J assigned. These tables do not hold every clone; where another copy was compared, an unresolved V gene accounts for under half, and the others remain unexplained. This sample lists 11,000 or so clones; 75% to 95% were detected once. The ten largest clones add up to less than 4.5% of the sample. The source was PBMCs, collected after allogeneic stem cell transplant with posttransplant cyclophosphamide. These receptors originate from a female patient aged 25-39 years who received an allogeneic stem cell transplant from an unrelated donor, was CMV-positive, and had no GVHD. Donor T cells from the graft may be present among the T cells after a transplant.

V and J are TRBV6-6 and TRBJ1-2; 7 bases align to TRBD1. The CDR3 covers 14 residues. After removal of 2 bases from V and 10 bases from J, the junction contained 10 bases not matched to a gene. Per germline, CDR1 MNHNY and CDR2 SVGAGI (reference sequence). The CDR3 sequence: CASSYPGDSLSYTF. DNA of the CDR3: TGTGCCAGCAGTTACCCCGGGGACAGCTTGTCCTACACCTTC.

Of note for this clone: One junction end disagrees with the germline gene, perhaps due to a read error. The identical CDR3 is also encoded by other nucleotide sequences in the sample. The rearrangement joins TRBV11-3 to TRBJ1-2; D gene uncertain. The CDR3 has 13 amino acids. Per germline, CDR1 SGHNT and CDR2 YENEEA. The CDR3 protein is CASSSEGFYGYTF. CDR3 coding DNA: TGTGCCAGCAGCTCTGAGGGATTTTATGGCTATACCTTC.

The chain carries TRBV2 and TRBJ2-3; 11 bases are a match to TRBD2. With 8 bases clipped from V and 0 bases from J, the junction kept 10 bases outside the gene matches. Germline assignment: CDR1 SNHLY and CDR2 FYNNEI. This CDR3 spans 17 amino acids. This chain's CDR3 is CASGGLAVAASTDTQYF. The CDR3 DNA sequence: TGTGCCAGCGGGGGACTAGCGGTGGCGGCTAGCACAGATACGCAGTATTTT.

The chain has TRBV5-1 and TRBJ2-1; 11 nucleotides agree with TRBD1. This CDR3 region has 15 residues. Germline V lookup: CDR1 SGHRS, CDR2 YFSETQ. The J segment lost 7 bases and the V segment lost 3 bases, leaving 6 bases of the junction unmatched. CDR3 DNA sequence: TGCGCCAGCAGCTATCGGACAGGGGGCGGAAATGAGCAGTTCTTC. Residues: CASSYRTGGGNEQFF.

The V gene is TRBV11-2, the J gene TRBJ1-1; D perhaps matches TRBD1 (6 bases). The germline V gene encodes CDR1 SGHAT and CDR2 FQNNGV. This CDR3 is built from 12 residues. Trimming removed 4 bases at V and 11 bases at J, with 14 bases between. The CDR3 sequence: CASSSEQGRAFF. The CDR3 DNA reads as TGTGCCAGCAGCTCAGAACAGGGTAGGGCTTTCTTT.

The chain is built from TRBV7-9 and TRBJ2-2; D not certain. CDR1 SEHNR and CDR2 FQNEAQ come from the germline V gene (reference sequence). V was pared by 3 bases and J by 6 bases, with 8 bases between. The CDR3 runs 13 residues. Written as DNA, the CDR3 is TGTGCCAGCAGCTTTCAGGTCGCCGGGGAGCTGTTTTTT. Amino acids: CASSFQVAGELFF.

The CDR3 bases are TGTGCCAGCAGTCCCTCCCGGTCTAGAAAAGAGACCCAGTACTTC. Translating it yields CASSPSRSRKETQYF. J is TRBJ2-5 and V is TRBV28; D not resolved. The V gene lost 5 bases and the J gene lost 3 bases, with 16 bases spanning the gap. CDR3 length equals 15 residues. The germline V gene encodes CDR1 MDHEN and CDR2 SYDVKM.

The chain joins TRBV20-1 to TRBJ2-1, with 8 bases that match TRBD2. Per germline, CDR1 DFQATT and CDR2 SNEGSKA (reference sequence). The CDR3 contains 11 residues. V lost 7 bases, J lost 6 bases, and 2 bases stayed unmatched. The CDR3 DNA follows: TGCAGTGACGGGGGGGCCAATGAGCAGTTCTTC. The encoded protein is CSDGGANEQFF.

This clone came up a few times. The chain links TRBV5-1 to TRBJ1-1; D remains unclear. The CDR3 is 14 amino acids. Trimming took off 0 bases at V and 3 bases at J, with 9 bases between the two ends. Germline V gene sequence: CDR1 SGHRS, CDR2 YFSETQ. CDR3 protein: CASSLGGLDTEAFF. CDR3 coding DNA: TGCGCCAGCAGCTTGGGAGGCCTAGACACTGAAGCTTTCTTT.

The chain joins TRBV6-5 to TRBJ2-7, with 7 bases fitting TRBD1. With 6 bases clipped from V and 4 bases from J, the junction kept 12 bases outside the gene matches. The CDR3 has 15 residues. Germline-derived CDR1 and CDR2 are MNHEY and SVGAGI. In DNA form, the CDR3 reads TGTGCCAGCAGGGCGACAATGGGACAGTTATACGAGCAGTACTTC. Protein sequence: CASRATMGQLYEQYF.

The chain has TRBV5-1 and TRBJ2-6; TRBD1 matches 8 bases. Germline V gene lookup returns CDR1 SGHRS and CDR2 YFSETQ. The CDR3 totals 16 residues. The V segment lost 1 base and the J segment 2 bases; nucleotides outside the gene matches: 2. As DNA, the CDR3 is TGCGCCAGCAGCTTGCAGGGGGCAGCTGGGGCCAACGTCCTGACTTTC. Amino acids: CASSLQGAAGANVLTF.

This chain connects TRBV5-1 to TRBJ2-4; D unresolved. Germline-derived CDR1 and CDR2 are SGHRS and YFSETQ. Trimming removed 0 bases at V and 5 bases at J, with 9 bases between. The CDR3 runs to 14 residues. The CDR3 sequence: CASSLVSGENIQYF. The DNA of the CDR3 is TGCGCCAGCAGCTTGGTTTCGGGTGAAAACATTCAGTACTTC.

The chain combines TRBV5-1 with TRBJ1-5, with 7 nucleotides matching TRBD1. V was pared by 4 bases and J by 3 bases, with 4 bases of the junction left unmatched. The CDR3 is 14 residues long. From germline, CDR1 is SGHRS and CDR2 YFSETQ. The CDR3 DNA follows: TGCGCCAGCAGCCCGGGACAGTTCAATCAGCCCCAGCATTTT. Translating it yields CASSPGQFNQPQHF.

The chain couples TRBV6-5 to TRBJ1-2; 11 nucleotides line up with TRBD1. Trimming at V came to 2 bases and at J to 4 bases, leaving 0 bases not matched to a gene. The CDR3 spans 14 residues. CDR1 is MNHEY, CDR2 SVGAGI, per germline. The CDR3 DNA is TGTGCCAGCAGTTACGGGACAGGGGGCTATGGCTACACCTTC. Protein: CASSYGTGGYGYTF.

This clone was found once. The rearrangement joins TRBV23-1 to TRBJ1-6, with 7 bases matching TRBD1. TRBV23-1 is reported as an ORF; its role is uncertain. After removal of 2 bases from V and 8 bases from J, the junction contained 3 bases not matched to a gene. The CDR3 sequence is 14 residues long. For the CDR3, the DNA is TGCGCCAGCAGTCAACCCCAGGGGGATTCACCCCTCCACTTT. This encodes CASSQPQGDSPLHF.

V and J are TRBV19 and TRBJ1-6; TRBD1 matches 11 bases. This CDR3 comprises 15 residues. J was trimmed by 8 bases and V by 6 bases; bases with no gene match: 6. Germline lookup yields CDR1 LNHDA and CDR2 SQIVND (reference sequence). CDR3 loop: CASRLDRGRDSPLHF. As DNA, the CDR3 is TGTGCCAGTAGGCTGGACAGGGGGCGCGATTCACCCCTCCACTTT.

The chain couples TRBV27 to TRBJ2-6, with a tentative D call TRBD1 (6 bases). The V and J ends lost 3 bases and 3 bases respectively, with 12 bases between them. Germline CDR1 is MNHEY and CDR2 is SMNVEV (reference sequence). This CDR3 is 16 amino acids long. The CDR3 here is CASSFVGGDGANVLTF. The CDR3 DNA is TGTGCCAGCAGTTTTGTTGGGGGCGATGGGGCCAACGTCCTGACTTTC.

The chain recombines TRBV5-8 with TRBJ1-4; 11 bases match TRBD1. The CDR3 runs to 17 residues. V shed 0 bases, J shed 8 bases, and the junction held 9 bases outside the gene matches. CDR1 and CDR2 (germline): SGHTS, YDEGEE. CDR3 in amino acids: CASSLDPGRTGGEKLFF. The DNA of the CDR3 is TGTGCCAGCAGCTTGGACCCCGGGAGGACAGGGGGCGAAAAACTGTTTTTT.

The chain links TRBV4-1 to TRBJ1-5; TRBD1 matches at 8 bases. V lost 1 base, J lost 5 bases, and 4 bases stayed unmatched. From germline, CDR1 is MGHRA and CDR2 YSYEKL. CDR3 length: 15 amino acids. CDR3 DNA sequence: TGCGCCAGCAGCCAAGTAGAACAGGGGGATCAGCCCCAGCATTTT. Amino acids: CASSQVEQGDQPQHF.

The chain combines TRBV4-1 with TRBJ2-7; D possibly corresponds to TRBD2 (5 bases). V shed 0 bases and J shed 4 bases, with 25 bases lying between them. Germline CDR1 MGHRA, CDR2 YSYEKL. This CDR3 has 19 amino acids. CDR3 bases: TGCGCCAGCAGCCAAGATCGAATGGGCAGGATAGCGTCGGATTACGAGCAGTACTTC. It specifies CASSQDRMGRIASDYEQYF.

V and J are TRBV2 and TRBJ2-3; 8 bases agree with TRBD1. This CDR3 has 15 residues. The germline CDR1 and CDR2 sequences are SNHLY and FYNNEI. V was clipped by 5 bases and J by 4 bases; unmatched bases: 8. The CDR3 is CASSSTGGFADTQYF. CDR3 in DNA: TGTGCCAGCAGTAGTACAGGGGGTTTCGCAGATACGCAGTATTTT.

The DNA of the CDR3 is TGTGCCAGCTCACCGGTAGTGAACACTGAAGCTTTCTTT. Translated, it gives CASSPVVNTEAFF. V and J are TRBV18 and TRBJ1-1, with D uncertain. V lost 3 bases and J lost 0, with 5 bases in between. CDR1 is KGHSH and CDR2 is LQKENI in the germline V gene. The CDR3 runs 13 residues.

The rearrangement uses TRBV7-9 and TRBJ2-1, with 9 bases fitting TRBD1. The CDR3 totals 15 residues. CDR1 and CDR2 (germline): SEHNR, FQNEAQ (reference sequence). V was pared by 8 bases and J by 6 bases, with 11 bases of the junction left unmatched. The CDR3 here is CASLVWGQGGNEQFF. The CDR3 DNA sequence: TGTGCCAGCTTAGTATGGGGACAGGGCGGCAATGAGCAGTTCTTC.

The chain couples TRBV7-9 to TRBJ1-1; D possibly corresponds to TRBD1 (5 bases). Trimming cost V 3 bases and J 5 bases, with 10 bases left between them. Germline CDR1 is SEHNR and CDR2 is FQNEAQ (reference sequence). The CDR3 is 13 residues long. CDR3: CASSFQGKTEAFF. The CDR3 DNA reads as TGTGCCAGCAGCTTTCAGGGTAAGACTGAAGCTTTCTTT. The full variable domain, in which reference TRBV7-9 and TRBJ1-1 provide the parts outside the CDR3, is DTGVSQNPRHKITKRGQNVTFRCDPISEHNRLYWYRQTLGQGPEFLTYFQNEAQLEKSRLLSDRFSAERPKGSFSTLEIQRTEQGDSAMYLCASSFQGKTEAFFGQGTRLTVV.

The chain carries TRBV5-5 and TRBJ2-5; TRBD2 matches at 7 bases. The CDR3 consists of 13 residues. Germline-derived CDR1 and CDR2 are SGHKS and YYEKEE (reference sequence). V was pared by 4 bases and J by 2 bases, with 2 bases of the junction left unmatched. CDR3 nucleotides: TGTGCCAGCAGCCCGGGGGGACAAGAGACCCAGTACTTC. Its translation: CASSPGGQETQYF.

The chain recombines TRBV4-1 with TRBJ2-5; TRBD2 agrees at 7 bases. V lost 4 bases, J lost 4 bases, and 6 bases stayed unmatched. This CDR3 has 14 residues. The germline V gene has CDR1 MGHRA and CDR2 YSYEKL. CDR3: CASSRPTGGETQYF. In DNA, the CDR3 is TGCGCCAGCAGCCGCCCCACGGGGGGAGAGACCCAGTACTTC.

The CDR3 region has the DNA TGTGCCAGCAGCTTGGCCGGGACAGGGGCCTACGAGCAGTACTTC. Translated, it gives CASSLAGTGAYEQYF. V is TRBV5-5 and J is TRBJ2-7; TRBD1 matches 10 bases. The J segment lost 2 bases and the V segment lost 0 bases, leaving 2 bases of the junction unmatched. Per germline, CDR1 SGHKS and CDR2 YYEKEE (reference sequence). The length of the CDR3 is 15 residues.

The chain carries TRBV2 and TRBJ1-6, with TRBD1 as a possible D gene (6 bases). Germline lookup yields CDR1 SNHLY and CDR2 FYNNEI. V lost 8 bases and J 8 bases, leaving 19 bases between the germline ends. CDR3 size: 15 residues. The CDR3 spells CASSSLRGGDSPLHF. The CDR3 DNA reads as TGTGCCAGCTCTTCCTTAAGGGGGGGCGATTCACCCCTCCACTTT.

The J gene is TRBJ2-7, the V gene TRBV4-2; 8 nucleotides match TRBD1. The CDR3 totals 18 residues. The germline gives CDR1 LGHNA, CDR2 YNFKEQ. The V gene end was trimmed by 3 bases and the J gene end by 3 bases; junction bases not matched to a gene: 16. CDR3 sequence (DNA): TGTGCCAGCAGCCAGACCCCCCCCTCGGGACAGGTCTTCTACGAGCAGTACTTC. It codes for CASSQTPPSGQVFYEQYF.

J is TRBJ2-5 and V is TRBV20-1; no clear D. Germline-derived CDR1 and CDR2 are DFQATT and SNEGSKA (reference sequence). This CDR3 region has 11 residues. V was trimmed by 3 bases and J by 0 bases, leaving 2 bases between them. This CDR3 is CSASNQETQYF. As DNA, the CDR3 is TGCAGTGCTAGTAACCAAGAGACCCAGTACTTC.

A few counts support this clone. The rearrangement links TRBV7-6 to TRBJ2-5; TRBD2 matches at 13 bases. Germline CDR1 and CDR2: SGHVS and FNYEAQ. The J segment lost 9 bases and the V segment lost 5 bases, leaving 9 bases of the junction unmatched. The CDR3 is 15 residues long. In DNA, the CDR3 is TGTGCCAGCAGCCAGACTAGCGGGGGGTCCGTGGCCCAGTACTTC. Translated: CASSQTSGGSVAQYF.

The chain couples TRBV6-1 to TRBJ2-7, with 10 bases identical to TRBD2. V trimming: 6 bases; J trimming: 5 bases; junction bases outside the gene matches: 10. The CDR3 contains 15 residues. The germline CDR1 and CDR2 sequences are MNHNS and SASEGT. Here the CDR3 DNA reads TGTGCCAGCAGCCCTACTAGCGGGAAAGTTGACGAGCAGTACTTC. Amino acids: CASSPTSGKVDEQYF.